This T cell receptor beta chain came from a study of cytomegalovirus exposure and HLA in healthy donors. Study-wide results and limits: A subsequent analysis found that TCR clusters from the first cohort also tended to co-occur in the approximately 110 validation repertoires, with 90% to 95% of cluster scores above 0.

CDR3 length: 17 amino acids. V lost 6 bases and J lost 1, with 21 bases in between. The germline CDR1 and CDR2 sequences are MDHEN and SYDVKM. Comments on this clone: Antigen: not known.

The donors were members of the roughly 120-subject validation cohort (separate from the roughly 670-subject first cohort). The method was immunoSEQ multiplex PCR; TCRdb's version includes in-frame clones alone and lacks a portion of them. The sample holds about 130,000 clones, around nine tenths seen once. The sequencing sample was made of PBMCs. The rearrangement uses TRBV28 and TRBJ1-1, with D unclear. The receptor comes from a young man in good health and CMV-seronegative. DNA for the CDR3: TGTGCCAGCAGCTCCCCCCCCTTTTTCCGGGAGAACACTGAAGCTTTCTTT. This gives the protein CASSSPPFFRENTEAFF.